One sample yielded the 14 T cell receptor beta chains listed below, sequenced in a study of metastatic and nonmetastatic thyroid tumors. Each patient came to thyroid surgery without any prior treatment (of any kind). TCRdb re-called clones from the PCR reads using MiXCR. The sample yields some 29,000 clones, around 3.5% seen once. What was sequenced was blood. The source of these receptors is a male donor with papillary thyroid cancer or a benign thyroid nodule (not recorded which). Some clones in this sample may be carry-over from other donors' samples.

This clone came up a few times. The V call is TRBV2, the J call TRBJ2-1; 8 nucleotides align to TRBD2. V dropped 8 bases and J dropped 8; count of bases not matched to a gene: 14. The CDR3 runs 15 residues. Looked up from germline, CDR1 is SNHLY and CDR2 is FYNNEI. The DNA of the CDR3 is TGTGCCAGCGGGGCTTTAGCGGGAAAGATTCATGAGCAGTTCTTC. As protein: CASGALAGKIHEQFF.

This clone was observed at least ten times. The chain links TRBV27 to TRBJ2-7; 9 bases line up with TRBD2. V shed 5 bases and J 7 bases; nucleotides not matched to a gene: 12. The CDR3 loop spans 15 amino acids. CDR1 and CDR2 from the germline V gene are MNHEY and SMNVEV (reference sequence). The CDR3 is CASSPVAGAPSEQYF. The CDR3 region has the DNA TGTGCCAGCAGTCCAGTAGCGGGAGCGCCCTCGGAGCAGTACTTC.

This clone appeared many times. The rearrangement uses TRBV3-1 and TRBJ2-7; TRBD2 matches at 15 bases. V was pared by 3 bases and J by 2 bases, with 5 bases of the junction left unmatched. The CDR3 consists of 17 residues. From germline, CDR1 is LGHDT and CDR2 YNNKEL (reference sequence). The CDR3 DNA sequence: TGTGCCAGCAGCCAGGGGACTAGCGGGAGGTCCCCCTACGAGCAGTACTTC. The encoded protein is CASSQGTSGRSPYEQYF.

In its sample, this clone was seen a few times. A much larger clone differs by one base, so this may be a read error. The DNA of the CDR3 is TGTGCCAGCCCACCGCCCTCCTACAATGAGCAGTTCTTC. It is translated as CASPPPSYNEQFF. The chain couples TRBV18 to TRBJ2-1, with unresolved D. This CDR3 region has 13 residues. Germline CDR1 KGHSH, CDR2 LQKENI.

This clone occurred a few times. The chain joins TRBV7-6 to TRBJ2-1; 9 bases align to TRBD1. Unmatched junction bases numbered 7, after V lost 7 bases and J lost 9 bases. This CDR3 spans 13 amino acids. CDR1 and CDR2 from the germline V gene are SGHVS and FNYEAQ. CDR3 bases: TGTGCCAGCAACGAAACAGGGGGCGGTGAGCAGTTCTTC. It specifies CASNETGGGEQFF.

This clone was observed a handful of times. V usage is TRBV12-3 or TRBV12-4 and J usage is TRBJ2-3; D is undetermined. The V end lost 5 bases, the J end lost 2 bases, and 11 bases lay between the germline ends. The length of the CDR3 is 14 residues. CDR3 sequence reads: CASSLRAHTDTQYF. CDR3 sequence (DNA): TGTGCCAGCAGTCTCCGGGCCCACACAGATACGCAGTATTTT.

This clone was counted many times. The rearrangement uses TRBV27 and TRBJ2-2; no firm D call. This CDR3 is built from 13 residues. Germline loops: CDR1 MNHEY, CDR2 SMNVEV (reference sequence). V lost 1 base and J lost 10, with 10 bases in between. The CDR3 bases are TGTGCCAGCAGTTTATTTGCTTCTATGGAGCTGTTTTTT. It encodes CASSLFASMELFF.

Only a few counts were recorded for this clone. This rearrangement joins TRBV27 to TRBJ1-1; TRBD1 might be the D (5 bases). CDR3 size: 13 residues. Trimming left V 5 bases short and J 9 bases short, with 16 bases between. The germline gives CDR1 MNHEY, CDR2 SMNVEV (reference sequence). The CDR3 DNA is TGTGCCAGCAGTCCATCAGGGATCCCCCAAGCTTTCTTT. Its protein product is CASSPSGIPQAFF.

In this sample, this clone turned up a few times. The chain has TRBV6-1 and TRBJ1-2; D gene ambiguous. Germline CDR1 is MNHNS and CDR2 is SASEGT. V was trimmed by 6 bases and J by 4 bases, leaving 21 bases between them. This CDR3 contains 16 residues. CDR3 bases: TGTGCCAGCAGCCAAGATCGAGTACAGCAGAGCTATGGCTACACCTTC. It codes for CASSQDRVQQSYGYTF.

CDR3 in DNA: TGTGCCAGCAGCCCATACCCGCTGGGCGAGCAGTACTTC. It yields the protein CASSPYPLGEQYF. V gene TRBV7-2 combines with J gene TRBJ2-7; D not resolved. The germline gives CDR1 SGHTA, CDR2 FQGNSA. CDR3 size: 13 residues. Between the trimmed V and J ends, which lost 5 bases and 6 bases, there was a span of 14 bases.

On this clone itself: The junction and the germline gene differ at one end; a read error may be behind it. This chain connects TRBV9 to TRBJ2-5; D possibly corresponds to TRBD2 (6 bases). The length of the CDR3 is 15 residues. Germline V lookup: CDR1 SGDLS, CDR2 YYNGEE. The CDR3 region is CASSLLGSPRETQCF. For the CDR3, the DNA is TGTGCCAGCAGCCTGCTCGGGAGCCCAAGGGAGACCCAGTGCTTC.

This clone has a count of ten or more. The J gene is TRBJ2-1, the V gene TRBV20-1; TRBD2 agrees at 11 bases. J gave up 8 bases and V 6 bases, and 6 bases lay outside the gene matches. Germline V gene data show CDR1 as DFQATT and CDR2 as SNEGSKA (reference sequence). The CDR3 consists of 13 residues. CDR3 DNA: TGCAGTGCCACTAGCGGGAGTTGGCATGAGCAGTTCTTC. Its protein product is CSATSGSWHEQFF.

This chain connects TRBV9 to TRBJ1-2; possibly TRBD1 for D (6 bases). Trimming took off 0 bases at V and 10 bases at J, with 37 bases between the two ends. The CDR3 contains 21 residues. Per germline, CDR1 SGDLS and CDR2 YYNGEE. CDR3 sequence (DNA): TGTGCCAGCAGCGTAGAATCGCGGAGACTCGGGGGCCGCGACGGACTCTCGCCCTACACCTTC. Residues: CASSVESRRLGGRDGLSPYTF.

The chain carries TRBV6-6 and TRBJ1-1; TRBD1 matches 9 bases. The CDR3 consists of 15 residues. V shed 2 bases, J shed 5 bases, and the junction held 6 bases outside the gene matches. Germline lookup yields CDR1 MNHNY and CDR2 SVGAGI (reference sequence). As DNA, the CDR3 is TGTGCCAGCAGTTACCGGGGACAGGGATCAACTGAAGCTTTCTTT. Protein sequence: CASSYRGQGSTEAFF.